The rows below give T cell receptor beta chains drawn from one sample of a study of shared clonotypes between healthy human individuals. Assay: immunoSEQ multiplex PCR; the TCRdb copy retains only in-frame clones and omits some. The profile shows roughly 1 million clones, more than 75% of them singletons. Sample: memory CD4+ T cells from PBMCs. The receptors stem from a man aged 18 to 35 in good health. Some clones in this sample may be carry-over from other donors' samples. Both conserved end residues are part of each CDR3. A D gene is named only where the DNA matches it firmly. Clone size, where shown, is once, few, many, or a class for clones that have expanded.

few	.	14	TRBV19	CASSIAVQTYEQYF
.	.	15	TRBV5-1	CASSSSQPGHGEQYF
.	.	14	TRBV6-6	CASSIRDTSYEQYF
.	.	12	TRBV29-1	CSVASRGYEQYF
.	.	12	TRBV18	CASSPQGTEAFF
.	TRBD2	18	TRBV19	CASSTRWASGRAADTQYF
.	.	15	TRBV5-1	CASSLVSVPQETQYF
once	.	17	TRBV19	CASSPWDWARGNTEAFF
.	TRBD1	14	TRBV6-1	CASRDDRDNQPQHF
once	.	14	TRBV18	CASSREPGYNEQFF
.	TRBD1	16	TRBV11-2	CASSPRRTGGYTEAFF
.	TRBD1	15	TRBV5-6	CASSSSTGVASEQYF
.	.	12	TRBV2	CASSVGGYGYTF
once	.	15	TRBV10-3	CAISGAGTAYNEQFF
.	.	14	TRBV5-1	CASGSGDFTYEQYF
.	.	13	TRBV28	CASRTTDRDEQYF
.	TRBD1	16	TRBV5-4	CASSLGGQGTYNEQFF
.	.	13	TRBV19	CASSIPGLYEQYF
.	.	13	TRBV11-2	CASSLDRYNEQFF
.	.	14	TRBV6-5	CASSERGGTDTQYF
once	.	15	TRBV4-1	CASSQGRVAGNTIYF
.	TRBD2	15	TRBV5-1	CASSLEGGRGETQYF